This T cell receptor beta chain comes out of a study of T-cell reconstitution after alpha-beta-depleted transplantation in children. Unique molecular identifiers were built into the TCRbeta library. MiXCR, applied by TCRdb to the PCR reads, yields one record per CDR3 protein. The profile shows around 440,000 distinct CDR3 sequences, 8% to 11% of them singletons. The CDR3 consists of 13 residues. Germline V gene data show CDR1 as SGHKS and CDR2 as YYEKEE (reference sequence). Trimming took off 1 base at V and 10 bases at J, with 14 bases between the two ends. The V call is TRBV5-5, the J call TRBJ2-5, with D unresolved. Sequencing used PBMCs, obtained before TCRalphabeta/CD19-depleted stem cell transplant. This clonotype originated in a child aged 2 to 9 with inherited bone marrow failure, due to receive a stem cell transplant. The CDR3 reads CASSLNFEAHQYF. The DNA of the CDR3 is TGTGCCAGCAGCTTGAACTTCGAGGCGCACCAGTACTTC.